This T cell receptor beta chain was identified during a study of molecular identifiers for immune sequencing clone quantification. Study-wide background: Naive CD8 RNA (roughly 18,000 or 92,000 cells) was divided into five aliquots, with four sequenced.

Previously described methods and listed TCR primers were employed for the bulk TCR libraries. TCRdb re-called the PCR reads through MiXCR, storing one row per CDR3 protein. The table lists about 63,000 distinct CDR3 sequences, around 19% of them singletons, with 1.4% in the top ten. This clonotype has a handful of counts. Germline CDR1 is MNHEY and CDR2 is SVGEGT. The CDR3 extends over 13 amino acids. V was cut by 6 bases and J by 4 bases, with 13 bases left in between. The source material was naive CD8+ T cells from blood, with Jurkat cell RNA spiked in. The subset here: FACS-sorted CD8+CD4-CCR7+CD45RA+ naive T cells. This clonotype was sampled from a human donor in good health. Some libraries in this study had Jurkat cell RNA spiked in. V usage is TRBV6-2 or TRBV6-3 and J usage is TRBJ2-7; D unresolved. The CDR3 loop reads CASRTRSPYEQYF. CDR3 nucleotide sequence: TGTGCCAGCAGGACGCGTAGCCCTTACGAGCAGTACTTC.